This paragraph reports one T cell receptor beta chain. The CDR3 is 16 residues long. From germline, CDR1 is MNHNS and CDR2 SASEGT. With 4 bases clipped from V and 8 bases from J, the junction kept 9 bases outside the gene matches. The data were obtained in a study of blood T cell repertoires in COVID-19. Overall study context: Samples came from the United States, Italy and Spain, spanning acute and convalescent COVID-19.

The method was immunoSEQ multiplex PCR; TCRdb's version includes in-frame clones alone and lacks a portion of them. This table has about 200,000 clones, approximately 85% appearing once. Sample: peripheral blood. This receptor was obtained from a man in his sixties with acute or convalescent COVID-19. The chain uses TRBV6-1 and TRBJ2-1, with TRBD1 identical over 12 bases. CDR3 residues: CASSAFRDRGLYEQFF. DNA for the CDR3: TGTGCCAGCAGTGCCTTCCGGGACAGGGGGCTCTATGAGCAGTTCTTC.